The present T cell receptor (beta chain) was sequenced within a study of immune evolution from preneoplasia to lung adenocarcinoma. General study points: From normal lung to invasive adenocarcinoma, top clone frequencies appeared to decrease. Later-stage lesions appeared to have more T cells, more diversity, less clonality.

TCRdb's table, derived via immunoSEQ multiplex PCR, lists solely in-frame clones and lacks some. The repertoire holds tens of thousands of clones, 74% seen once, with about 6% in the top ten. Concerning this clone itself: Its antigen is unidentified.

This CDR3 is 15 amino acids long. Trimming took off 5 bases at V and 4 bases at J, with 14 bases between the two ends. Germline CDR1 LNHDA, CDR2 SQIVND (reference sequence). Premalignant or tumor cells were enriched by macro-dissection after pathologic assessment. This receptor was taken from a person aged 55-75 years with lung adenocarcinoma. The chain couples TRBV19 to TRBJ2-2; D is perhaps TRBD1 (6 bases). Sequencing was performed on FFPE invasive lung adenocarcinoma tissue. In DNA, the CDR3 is TGTGCCAGTAGTCCACAGGGCTCGGGCACCGGGGAGCTGTTTTTT. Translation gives CASSPQGSGTGELFF.